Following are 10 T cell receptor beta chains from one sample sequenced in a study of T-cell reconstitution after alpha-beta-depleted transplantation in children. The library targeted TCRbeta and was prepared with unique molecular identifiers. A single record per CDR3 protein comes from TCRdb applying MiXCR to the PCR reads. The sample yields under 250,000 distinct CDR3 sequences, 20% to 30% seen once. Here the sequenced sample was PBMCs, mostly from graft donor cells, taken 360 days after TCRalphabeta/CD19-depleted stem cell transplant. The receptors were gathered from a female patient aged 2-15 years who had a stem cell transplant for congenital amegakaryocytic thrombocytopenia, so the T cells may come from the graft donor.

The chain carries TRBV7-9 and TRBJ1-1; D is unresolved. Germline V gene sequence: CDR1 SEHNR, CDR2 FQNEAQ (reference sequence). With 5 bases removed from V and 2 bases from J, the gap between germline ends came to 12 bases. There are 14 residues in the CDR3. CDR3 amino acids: CASSPEWGNTEAFF. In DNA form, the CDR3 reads TGTGCCAGCAGCCCCGAGTGGGGAAACACTGAAGCTTTCTTT.

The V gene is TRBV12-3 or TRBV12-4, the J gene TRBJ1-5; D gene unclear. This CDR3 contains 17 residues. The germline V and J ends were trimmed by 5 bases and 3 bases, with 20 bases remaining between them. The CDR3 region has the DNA TGTGCCAGCAGTCGCCACGGAGGGAGTAAGGTCAATCAGCCCCAGCATTTT. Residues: CASSRHGGSKVNQPQHF.

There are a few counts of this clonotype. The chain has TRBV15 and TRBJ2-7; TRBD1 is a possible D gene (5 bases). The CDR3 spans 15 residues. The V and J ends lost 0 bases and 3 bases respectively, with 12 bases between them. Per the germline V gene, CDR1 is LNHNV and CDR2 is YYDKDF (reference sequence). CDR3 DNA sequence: TGTGCCACCAGCAGAGATAGGGGCGTGGGCTACGAGCAGTACTTC. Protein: CATSRDRGVGYEQYF.

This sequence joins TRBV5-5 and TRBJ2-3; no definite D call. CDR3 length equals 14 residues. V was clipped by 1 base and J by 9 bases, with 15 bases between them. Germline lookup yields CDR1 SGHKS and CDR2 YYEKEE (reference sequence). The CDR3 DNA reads TGTGCCAGCAGCTTGCCTTTAAGGGCTCGGACGCAGTATTTT. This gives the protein CASSLPLRARTQYF.

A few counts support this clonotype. The CDR3 DNA reads TGCGCCAGCAGTATTTCTAGGATCAACCTGGGCTACGAGCAGTACTTC. Encoded protein: CASSISRINLGYEQYF. The chain recombines TRBV5-1 with TRBJ2-7, with D uncertain. There are 16 residues in the CDR3. Looked up from germline, CDR1 is SGHRS and CDR2 is YFSETQ. V lost 5 bases to trimming and J lost 3 bases, with 21 bases between them.

The CDR3 region is CASSLTGQGGYTF. The CDR3 bases are TGTGCCAGCAGTTTGACAGGGCAAGGCGGCTACACCTTC. J is TRBJ1-2 and V is TRBV12-3 or TRBV12-4; 7 nucleotides match TRBD1. Trimming removed 3 bases from V and 8 bases from J; junction bases left unmatched: 6. The CDR3 is 13 residues long.

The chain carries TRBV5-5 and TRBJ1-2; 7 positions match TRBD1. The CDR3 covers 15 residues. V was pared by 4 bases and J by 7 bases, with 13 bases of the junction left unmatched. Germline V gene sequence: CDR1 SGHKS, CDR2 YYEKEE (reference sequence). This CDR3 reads CASSPGQTTTGGYTF. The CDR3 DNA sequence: TGTGCCAGCAGCCCGGGACAGACAACAACGGGTGGCTACACCTTC.

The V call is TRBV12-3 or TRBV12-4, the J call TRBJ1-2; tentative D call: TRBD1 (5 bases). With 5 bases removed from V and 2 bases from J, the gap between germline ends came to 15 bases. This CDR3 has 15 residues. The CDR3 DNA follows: TGTGCCAGCAGTACCCGGGCAGGGATCAACTATGGCTACACCTTC. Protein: CASSTRAGINYGYTF.

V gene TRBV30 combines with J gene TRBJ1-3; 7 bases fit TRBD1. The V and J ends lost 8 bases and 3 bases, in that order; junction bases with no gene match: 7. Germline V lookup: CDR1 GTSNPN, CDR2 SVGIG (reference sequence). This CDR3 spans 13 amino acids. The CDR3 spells CAGTRDSGNTIYF. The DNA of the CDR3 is TGTGCCGGGACCCGGGACAGTGGAAACACCATATATTTT. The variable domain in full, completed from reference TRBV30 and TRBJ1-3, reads SQTIHQWPATLVQPVGSPLSLECTVEGTSNPNLYWYRQAAGRGLQLLFYSVGIGQISSEVPQNLSASRPQDRQFILSSKKLLLSDSGFYLCAGTRDSGNTIYFGEGSWLTVV.

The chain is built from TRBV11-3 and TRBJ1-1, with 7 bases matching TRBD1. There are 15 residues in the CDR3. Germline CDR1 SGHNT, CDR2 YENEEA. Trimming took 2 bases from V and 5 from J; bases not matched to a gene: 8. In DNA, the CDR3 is TGTGCCAGCAGCTTATCAGGGGGAGGGGTAACTGAAGCTTTCTTT. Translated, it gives CASSLSGGGVTEAFF.